These T cell receptor beta chains were read from a single sample in a study of CD8 T cell repertoires and HIV-1 epitope variants. Profiling relied on immunoSEQ multiplex PCR, and the TCRdb table lists in-frame clones only, not all of them. Among about 95,000 clones listed, just under 75% were seen once. The sequenced sample was uncultured baseline CD8+ T cells from peripheral blood mononuclear cells (PBMCs). The receptor source for this set is a male donor with HIV. Both conserved end residues are part of each CDR3. A D gene is named only where the DNA matches it firmly. For some rows the clone size is stated as once, few or many, or as a class when expanded; others skip it.

TRBJ2-1	-	TRBV2	-	CASTVPSTYNEQFF	TGTGCCAGCACGGTCCCCTCCACCTACAATGAGCAGTTCTTC
TRBJ2-1	TRBD1	TRBV5-1	-	CASSLEPGQQKFF	TGCGCCAGCAGCTTGGAACCGGGACAGCAAAAGTTCTTC
TRBJ1-3	TRBD1	TRBV7-8	-	CASSQGQGSGNTIYF	TGTGCCAGCAGCCAGGGACAGGGGTCTGGAAACACCATATATTTT
TRBJ2-2	-	TRBV7-2	once	CASSLVRGNTGELFF	TGTGCCAGCAGCTTAGTAAGGGGGAACACCGGGGAGCTGTTTTTT
TRBJ2-7	-	TRBV28	-	CASSLNRYPYEQYF	TGTGCCAGCAGTTTAAATCGATACCCCTACGAGCAGTACTTC
TRBJ1-6	-	TRBV6-6	few	CASTEGHLNSPLHF	TGTGCCAGCACCGAAGGACACCTAAATTCACCCCTCCACTTT
TRBJ1-3	TRBD1	TRBV5-1	-	CASSPRADRGNTIYF	TGCGCCAGCAGCCCGCGGGCGGACAGGGGAAACACCATATATTTT
TRBJ2-7	-	TRBV5-1	-	CASSLDGDSFGLYQQYF	TGCGCCAGCAGCTTGGATGGGGACTCTTTCGGTCTCTACCAGCAGTACTTC
TRBJ2-5	-	TRBV28	-	CASSPPINEVETQYF	TGTGCCAGCAGTCCTCCGATCAATGAGGTCGAGACCCAGTACTTC
TRBJ2-2	-	TRBV29-1	-	CSAGTNTGELFF	TGCAGCGCCGGAACAAACACCGGGGAGCTGTTTTTT
TRBJ1-5	TRBD1	TRBV27	-	CASSLGTGGNQPQHF	TGTGCCAGCAGTTTAGGGACAGGGGGCAATCAGCCCCAGCATTTT
TRBJ1-6	TRBD1	TRBV9	few	CASSVGQGAGSPLHF	TGTGCCAGCAGCGTAGGGCAGGGGGCAGGTTCACCCCTCCACTTT
TRBJ1-2	-	TRBV28	-	CASSSTTYGYTF	TGTGCCAGCAGTTCAACCACATATGGCTACACCTTC
TRBJ1-1	TRBD1	TRBV18	once	CASSPIRGLDTEAFF	TGTGCCAGCTCACCCATCAGGGGGCTCGACACTGAAGCTTTCTTT
TRBJ2-1	-	TRBV4-2	-	CASSLDPDEQFF	TGTGCCAGCAGCTTAGATCCGGATGAGCAGTTCTTC
TRBJ2-2	-	TRBV9	-	CASSVEDTGELFF	TGTGCCAGCAGCGTAGAGGACACCGGGGAGCTGTTTTTT
TRBJ2-7	-	TRBV6-5	-	CASSYSRDRQDYEQYF	TGTGCCAGCAGTTACTCGCGGGACAGACAAGACTACGAGCAGTACTTC
TRBJ2-5	TRBD2	TRBV4-3	-	CASSYETSGGQETQYF	TGCGCCAGCAGTTATGAAACCTCGGGGGGGCAAGAGACCCAGTACTTC
TRBJ1-5	TRBD1	TRBV29-1	-	CSVGTGTGGFNQPQHF	TGCAGCGTTGGAACCGGGACAGGGGGCTTCAATCAGCCCCAGCATTTT
TRBJ2-1	TRBD2	TRBV5-1	-	CASSLTGGGKNEQFF	TGCGCCAGCAGCTTGACGGGAGGGGGAAAGAATGAGCAGTTCTTC
TRBJ2-3	-	TRBV7-9	-	CASSLGGADTQYF	TGTGCCAGCAGCTTAGGGGGCGCAGATACGCAGTATTTT
TRBJ2-5	TRBD2	TRBV5-6	-	CASSFPPGTSGGETQYF	TGTGCCAGCAGCTTTCCCCCCGGGACTAGCGGAGGAGAGACCCAGTACTTC
TRBJ2-3	-	TRBV6-6	-	CASTKGSTDTQYF	TGTGCCAGCACCAAAGGGAGCACAGATACGCAGTATTTT
TRBJ1-2	TRBD1	TRBV5-6	-	CASSPGQSYGYTF	TGTGCCAGCAGCCCGGGACAGAGCTATGGCTACACCTTC
TRBJ2-3	-	TRBV4-3	-	CASSQDRLETDTQYF	TGCGCCAGCAGCCAAGATCGTCTAGAAACAGATACGCAGTATTTT
TRBJ2-7	TRBD1	TRBV2	-	CASSTDRDEQYF	TGTGCCAGCAGCACCGACAGGGACGAGCAGTACTTC
TRBJ1-2	-	TRBV5-5	-	CASSPTGTFGYTF	TGTGCCAGCAGCCCGACTGGGACATTTGGCTACACCTTC
TRBJ2-1	TRBD2	TRBV6-4	once	CASFSGEEGNEQFF	TGTGCCAGCTTTAGCGGGGAGGAAGGCAATGAGCAGTTCTTC
TRBJ1-2	-	TRBV5-8	few	CASSYRQRPAHF	TGTGCCAGCAGCTACCGACAGAGGCCCGCTCACTTC
TRBJ2-1	-	TRBV15	-	CATSRGGTGLSNEQFF	TGTGCCACCAGCAGAGGGGGAACAGGTTTGAGCAATGAGCAGTTCTTC
TRBJ2-5	TRBD1	TRBV6-6	-	CASSYMGQQETQYF	TGTGCCAGCAGTTACATGGGACAGCAAGAGACCCAGTACTTC
TRBJ2-7	TRBD2	TRBV6-1	-	CASRGRGSYEQYF	TGTGCCAGCAGGGGGAGGGGCTCCTACGAGCAGTACTTC
TRBJ2-3	-	TRBV7-3	-	CASSLGGPDTQYF	TGTGCCAGCAGCCTAGGGGGGCCGGATACGCAGTATTTT
TRBJ1-2	-	TRBV11-2	-	CASSQDPPDLDYGYTF	TGCGCCAGCAGCCAAGATCCCCCAGACTTGGACTATGGCTACACCTTC
TRBJ2-3	TRBD1	TRBV5-6	-	CASSLRSGTGNYF	TGTGCCAGCAGCTTGCGATCCGGGACAGGGAACTATTTT
TRBJ2-3	-	TRBV28	-	CASHGGGTDTQYF	TGTGCCAGCCACGGCGGGGGCACAGATACGCAGTATTTT
TRBJ2-7	-	TRBV6-6	-	CASSYGSIYEQYF	TGTGCCAGCAGTTATGGGTCCATCTACGAGCAGTACTTC
TRBJ1-6	-	TRBV27	few	CASSPQGPYNSPLHF	TGTGCCAGCAGTCCCCAGGGCCCCTATAATTCACCCCTCCACTTT
TRBJ1-4	TRBD1	TRBV28	-	CASSLQGQGADEKLFF	TGTGCCAGCAGTTTACAGGGACAGGGGGCTGATGAAAAACTGTTTTTT
TRBJ2-3	TRBD2	TRBV7-3	-	CASSLGLADDTQYF	TGTGCCAGCAGCTTAGGTCTAGCGGATGATACGCAGTATTTT
TRBJ1-1	-	TRBV9	-	CASSAGDKNTEAFF	TGTGCCAGCAGCGCAGGGGACAAGAACACTGAAGCTTTCTTT
TRBJ1-5	-	TRBV7-8	-	CASSLERGGNQPQHF	TGTGCCAGCAGCTTAGAAAGGGGAGGCAATCAGCCCCAGCATTTT
TRBJ2-7	TRBD2	TRBV5-4	-	CASTYLLAAGEQYF	TGTGCCAGCACCTATCTACTAGCGGCGGGCGAGCAGTACTTC
TRBJ1-2	-	TRBV2	-	CASSERRIYGYTF	TGTGCCAGCAGTGAACGCCGAATCTATGGCTACACCTTC
TRBJ1-1	-	TRBV6-5	-	CASSKNTEAFF	TGTGCCAGCAGTAAGAACACTGAAGCTTTCTTT
TRBJ2-1	TRBD2	TRBV4-1	-	CASSQVRLAGEALRQFF	TGCGCCAGCAGCCAAGTCAGGCTAGCGGGAGAAGCGTTGCGACAGTTCTTC